The rows below give T cell receptor beta chains drawn from one sample of a study of cytomegalovirus exposure and HLA in healthy donors. The table came from immunoSEQ multiplex PCR; TCRdb's copy has only in-frame clones and leaves some out. The top ten hold less than 3% of the sample, which has around 99,000 clones, roughly 87% seen once. The sample comprised PBMCs. Every receptor here comes from a man in his thirties or forties in good health and CMV-seropositive. Both conserved end residues are part of each CDR3. The D gene is left open where the match is weak. Clone size is not always given. Where it is, it says once, few, many or a class for expanded clones.

v_gene: TRBV7-9; abundance: -; d_gene: TRBD2; j_gene: TRBJ2-7; CDR3nt: TGTGCCAGCAGCCCAACGACTAGCGGGGGCTACGAGCAGTACTTC; CDR3aa: CASSPTTSGGYEQYF
v_gene: TRBV6-5; abundance: -; d_gene: -; j_gene: TRBJ1-5; CDR3nt: TGTGCCAGCTCCCCCGGTGGCAATCAGCCCCAGCATTTT; CDR3aa: CASSPGGNQPQHF
v_gene: TRBV7-8; abundance: -; d_gene: -; j_gene: TRBJ1-5; CDR3nt: TGTGCCAGCAGCCCCTCTCTCCAGCCCCAGCATTTT; CDR3aa: CASSPSLQPQHF
v_gene: TRBV6-5; abundance: -; d_gene: -; j_gene: TRBJ1-1; CDR3nt: TGTGCCAGCACTCTACAGGGACCGAACACTGAAGCTTTCTTT; CDR3aa: CASTLQGPNTEAFF
v_gene: TRBV6-1; abundance: -; d_gene: TRBD1; j_gene: TRBJ1-4; CDR3nt: TGTGCCAGCAGTGAAGGGACAGGGGCTGAAAAACTGTTTTTT; CDR3aa: CASSEGTGAEKLFF
v_gene: TRBV6-5; abundance: -; d_gene: -; j_gene: TRBJ1-6; CDR3nt: TGTGCCAGCAGCTACGACAGAAACCATAATTCACCCCTCCACTTT; CDR3aa: CASSYDRNHNSPLHF
v_gene: TRBV29-1; abundance: few; d_gene: -; j_gene: TRBJ2-3; CDR3nt: TGCAGCGTTGACCCAGCGGGACAAGGGGATACGCAGTATTTT; CDR3aa: CSVDPAGQGDTQYF
v_gene: TRBV2; abundance: -; d_gene: -; j_gene: TRBJ1-1; CDR3nt: TGTGCCAGCACCGGACAAGTGGTTTTCACTGAAGCTTTCTTT; CDR3aa: CASTGQVVFTEAFF
v_gene: TRBV30; abundance: -; d_gene: TRBD1; j_gene: TRBJ1-5; CDR3nt: TGTGCCTGGAGTGCGGGGACAGGGAATCAGCCCCAGCATTTT; CDR3aa: CAWSAGTGNQPQHF
v_gene: TRBV7-9; abundance: few; d_gene: -; j_gene: TRBJ1-4; CDR3nt: TGTGCCAGCAGCTTAACCCCCGGGGGTGGGGTTGAAAAACTGTTTTTT; CDR3aa: CASSLTPGGGVEKLFF
v_gene: TRBV11-2; abundance: -; d_gene: -; j_gene: TRBJ2-7; CDR3nt: TGTGCCAGCAGCCACCCCGTCGACTCCTATGTCCTCCACGAGCAGTACTTC; CDR3aa: CASSHPVDSYVLHEQYF
v_gene: TRBV6-5; abundance: -; d_gene: -; j_gene: TRBJ1-5; CDR3nt: TGTGCCAGCAGCCAGACAGATAGCAATCAGCCCCAGCATTTT; CDR3aa: CASSQTDSNQPQHF
v_gene: TRBV14; abundance: -; d_gene: -; j_gene: TRBJ1-1; CDR3nt: TGTGCCAGCAGCCAGGTAGAGGACACTGAAGCTTTCTTT; CDR3aa: CASSQVEDTEAFF
v_gene: TRBV7-8; abundance: -; d_gene: TRBD1; j_gene: TRBJ1-1; CDR3nt: TGTGCCAGCAGCCAGACAGGGGCGAACACTGAAGCTTTCTTT; CDR3aa: CASSQTGANTEAFF
v_gene: TRBV5-1; abundance: -; d_gene: -; j_gene: TRBJ2-3; CDR3nt: TGCGCCACAGCACGTGGGGGGTTCGACACAGATACGCAGTATTTT; CDR3aa: CATARGGFDTDTQYF
v_gene: TRBV5-1; abundance: -; d_gene: -; j_gene: TRBJ1-6; CDR3nt: TGCGCCAGCAGCTTCCAGGCCGGTAGTAATTCACCCCTCCACTTT; CDR3aa: CASSFQAGSNSPLHF
v_gene: TRBV5-4; abundance: -; d_gene: -; j_gene: TRBJ2-6; CDR3nt: TGTGCCAGCAGCTTGGGTAGGGCTGGGGCCAACGGCCTGACTTTC; CDR3aa: CASSLGRAGANGLTF
v_gene: TRBV18; abundance: -; d_gene: -; j_gene: TRBJ1-3; CDR3nt: TGTGCCAGCTCACCAGGGCTCGGAAACACCATATATTTT; CDR3aa: CASSPGLGNTIYF
v_gene: TRBV4-2; abundance: -; d_gene: -; j_gene: TRBJ2-5; CDR3nt: TGTGCCAGCAGCCAGATCTTGCGGGGGCTAGATCAAGAGACCCAGTACTTC; CDR3aa: CASSQILRGLDQETQYF
v_gene: TRBV11-2; abundance: -; d_gene: TRBD1; j_gene: TRBJ1-2; CDR3nt: TGTGCCAGCAGCTTTAACAGGGGGCCGGGCGGCTACACCTTC; CDR3aa: CASSFNRGPGGYTF
v_gene: TRBV7-7; abundance: -; d_gene: TRBD1; j_gene: TRBJ2-5; CDR3nt: TGTGCTAGCAGCCCCGGGACAGGGGTACGGGAGACCCAGTACTTC; CDR3aa: CASSPGTGVRETQYF
v_gene: TRBV9; abundance: -; d_gene: TRBD2; j_gene: TRBJ2-5; CDR3nt: TGTGCCAGCAGCGGGGGAGCGGGGGGGCTCAGGGAGACCCAGTACTTC; CDR3aa: CASSGGAGGLRETQYF
v_gene: TRBV18; abundance: -; d_gene: TRBD1; j_gene: TRBJ1-2; CDR3nt: TGTGCCAGCTCACCCGCCGAGACAGGGATCTATGGCTACACCTTC; CDR3aa: CASSPAETGIYGYTF
v_gene: TRBV2; abundance: -; d_gene: -; j_gene: TRBJ2-5; CDR3nt: TGTGCCAGCAGTGAAGTGGTAGCGCAATGGCAAGAGACCCAGTACTTC; CDR3aa: CASSEVVAQWQETQYF
v_gene: TRBV10-3; abundance: -; d_gene: TRBD1; j_gene: TRBJ2-7; CDR3nt: TGTGCCATGAACCGGGACAGAGACTACGAGCAGTACTTC; CDR3aa: CAMNRDRDYEQYF
v_gene: TRBV13; abundance: -; d_gene: -; j_gene: TRBJ1-2; CDR3nt: TGTGCCAGCAGCTTGCGCTTTGAGGGCTGGGGCTACACCTTC; CDR3aa: CASSLRFEGWGYTF
v_gene: TRBV29-1; abundance: few; d_gene: TRBD2; j_gene: TRBJ2-3; CDR3nt: TGCAGCGTAAAAGCGGGGGGCACAGATACGCAGTATTTT; CDR3aa: CSVKAGGTDTQYF
v_gene: TRBV10-3; abundance: -; d_gene: -; j_gene: TRBJ2-3; CDR3nt: TGTGCCATCAGTGAGGTTGGAGAGACAGTAGTCCGCACAGATACGCAGTATTTT; CDR3aa: CAISEVGETVVRTDTQYF
v_gene: TRBV2; abundance: -; d_gene: -; j_gene: TRBJ1-6; CDR3nt: TGTGCCAGCAGCGCCCCAGGGGATCGCTCACCCCTCCACTTT; CDR3aa: CASSAPGDRSPLHF
v_gene: TRBV9; abundance: -; d_gene: TRBD2; j_gene: TRBJ2-5; CDR3nt: TGTGCCAGCAGCGTACAGGGCGGGGGTGAGACCCAGTACTTC; CDR3aa: CASSVQGGGETQYF
v_gene: TRBV25-1; abundance: once; d_gene: -; j_gene: TRBJ2-7; CDR3nt: TGTGCCAGCAGTGAATACAAGGCAGGGGTCTACGAGCAGTACTTC; CDR3aa: CASSEYKAGVYEQYF
v_gene: TRBV13; abundance: -; d_gene: TRBD1; j_gene: TRBJ1-3; CDR3nt: TGTGCCAGCAGCGGCCGGACAGGGGCAGACACCATATATTTT; CDR3aa: CASSGRTGADTIYF
v_gene: TRBV18; abundance: -; d_gene: -; j_gene: TRBJ1-1; CDR3nt: TGTGCCAGCTCACCACCGGCGGGAGTGAACACTGAAGCTTTCTTT; CDR3aa: CASSPPAGVNTEAFF
v_gene: TRBV11-2; abundance: -; d_gene: -; j_gene: TRBJ2-7; CDR3nt: TGTGCCAGCAGCCCCCTCCTAGCATCTTCCTACGAGCAGTACTTC; CDR3aa: CASSPLLASSYEQYF
v_gene: TRBV19; abundance: -; d_gene: -; j_gene: TRBJ2-1; CDR3nt: TGTGCCAGTAGTCCTTGGGGGGGGGCGGGTGAGCAGTTCTTC; CDR3aa: CASSPWGGAGEQFF
v_gene: TRBV10-1; abundance: -; d_gene: TRBD2; j_gene: TRBJ2-1; CDR3nt: TGCGCCAGCTCGGGACTAGCGGACTACAATGAGCAGTTCTTC; CDR3aa: CASSGLADYNEQFF
v_gene: TRBV2; abundance: -; d_gene: TRBD1; j_gene: TRBJ2-3; CDR3nt: TGTGCCAGCAACAGACAGGGGGGAAGCACAGATACGCAGTATTTT; CDR3aa: CASNRQGGSTDTQYF
v_gene: TRBV5-6; abundance: -; d_gene: -; j_gene: TRBJ2-5; CDR3nt: TGTGCCAGCAGCTTGGCTTCCGGGTGGGAGACCCAGTACTTC; CDR3aa: CASSLASGWETQYF
v_gene: TRBV19; abundance: -; d_gene: -; j_gene: TRBJ2-3; CDR3nt: TGTGCCAGTAGTACAGTGACAGATCTCACAGATACGCAGTATTTT; CDR3aa: CASSTVTDLTDTQYF
v_gene: TRBV19; abundance: -; d_gene: TRBD1; j_gene: TRBJ1-1; CDR3nt: TGTGCCAGTAGTGCGGACAGGGGCACTGAAGCTTTCTTT; CDR3aa: CASSADRGTEAFF
v_gene: TRBV19; abundance: -; d_gene: -; j_gene: TRBJ1-1; CDR3nt: TGTGCCAGTAGTATCCTCAGGTCGAACACTGAAGCTTTCTTT; CDR3aa: CASSILRSNTEAFF
v_gene: TRBV19; abundance: -; d_gene: TRBD2; j_gene: TRBJ2-3; CDR3nt: TGTGCCAGTAGGAAGACTAGCGGCTTCACAGATACGCAGTATTTT; CDR3aa: CASRKTSGFTDTQYF
v_gene: TRBV2; abundance: -; d_gene: -; j_gene: TRBJ2-6; CDR3nt: TGTGCCAGCAGCCCCCCCCAGGCTGGGGCCAACGGCCTGACTTTC; CDR3aa: CASSPPQAGANGLTF
v_gene: TRBV5-1; abundance: -; d_gene: -; j_gene: TRBJ2-5; CDR3nt: TGCGCCAGCAGCACCCTACTAGGGGAGACCCAGTACTTC; CDR3aa: CASSTLLGETQYF
v_gene: TRBV5-4; abundance: -; d_gene: TRBD2; j_gene: TRBJ2-2; CDR3nt: TGTGCCAGCAGCTTTTGGGGGGGGAGGACCGGGGAGCTGTTTTTT; CDR3aa: CASSFWGGRTGELFF
v_gene: TRBV15; abundance: -; d_gene: TRBD1; j_gene: TRBJ2-7; CDR3nt: TGTGCCACCACTCAAAGGGGGCACTCCTACGAGCAGTACTTC; CDR3aa: CATTQRGHSYEQYF
v_gene: TRBV7-9; abundance: -; d_gene: TRBD1; j_gene: TRBJ2-7; CDR3nt: TGTGCCAGCAGCTACCGGACAGGATATTACGAGCAGTACTTC; CDR3aa: CASSYRTGYYEQYF
v_gene: TRBV18; abundance: -; d_gene: -; j_gene: TRBJ1-1; CDR3nt: TGTGCCAGCTCACCACCTGGAGTTCGGGCTTTCTTT; CDR3aa: CASSPPGVRAFF
v_gene: TRBV4-2; abundance: -; d_gene: -; j_gene: TRBJ1-6; CDR3nt: TGTGCCAGCAGCCAAGATCTCGGCAGGGTCAGCCCCCTCCACTTT; CDR3aa: CASSQDLGRVSPLHF
v_gene: TRBV30; abundance: -; d_gene: TRBD1; j_gene: TRBJ2-1; CDR3nt: TGTGCCTGGAGTCTACAGGGGACTGAGCAGTTCTTC; CDR3aa: CAWSLQGTEQFF
v_gene: TRBV18; abundance: -; d_gene: -; j_gene: TRBJ2-3; CDR3nt: TGTGCCAGCTCACTCATCTCGGACTTAGATACGCAGTATTTT; CDR3aa: CASSLISDLDTQYF
v_gene: TRBV7-9; abundance: -; d_gene: -; j_gene: TRBJ1-1; CDR3nt: TGTGCCAGCAGCGTAGCTATGAACACTGAAGCTTTCTTT; CDR3aa: CASSVAMNTEAFF
v_gene: TRBV19; abundance: -; d_gene: -; j_gene: TRBJ1-2; CDR3nt: TGTGCCAGTAGTATCTTCAGGGATTACTATGGCTACACCTTC; CDR3aa: CASSIFRDYYGYTF
v_gene: TRBV6-1; abundance: -; d_gene: TRBD1; j_gene: TRBJ2-1; CDR3nt: TGTGCCAGCAGCCATACAGGGGGAAGTGAGCAGTTCTTC; CDR3aa: CASSHTGGSEQFF
v_gene: TRBV6-4; abundance: -; d_gene: TRBD1; j_gene: TRBJ2-6; CDR3nt: TGTGCCAGCAGTGATCGAGGGGGTACAGGGGCCAACGGCCTGACTTTC; CDR3aa: CASSDRGGTGANGLTF
v_gene: TRBV5-1; abundance: -; d_gene: TRBD1; j_gene: TRBJ2-2; CDR3nt: TGCGCCAGCACCGGGACAGCGCTTCTCACCGGGGAGCTGTTTTTT; CDR3aa: CASTGTALLTGELFF
v_gene: TRBV27; abundance: -; d_gene: -; j_gene: TRBJ2-1; CDR3nt: TGTGCCAGCAGTTTGGACAGTTTGACCTCCTACAATGAGCAGTTCTTC; CDR3aa: CASSLDSLTSYNEQFF
v_gene: TRBV2; abundance: -; d_gene: -; j_gene: TRBJ2-5; CDR3nt: TGTGCCAGCAGAAAGGGGTATCCCCCGACCGCCCAAGAGACCCAGTACTTC; CDR3aa: CASRKGYPPTAQETQYF